Listed below are T cell receptor beta chains from one sample, sequenced in a study of T cell responses to AZD1222 COVID-19 vaccine. Sequencing was performed with immunoSEQ multiplex PCR; in TCRdb, only in-frame clones are kept and a portion is missing. The sample holds nearly 90,000 clones, roughly 90% seen once. Sequencing was performed on peripheral blood, taken on day 0 of AZD1222 vaccination. The receptor set was obtained from an adult in good health. The CDR3 runs from the conserved cysteine through the conserved F or W.

V	J	CDR3
TRBV30	TRBJ2-5	CAWSPGQGAGETQYF
TRBV14	TRBJ2-1	CASSQNPVSSYNEQFF
TRBV27	TRBJ1-2	CASSPRTGDNYGYTF
TRBV6-5	TRBJ1-1	CASRSLDGRLTEAFF
TRBV12-5	TRBJ1-1	CASGLMGGTEAFF
TRBV10-2	TRBJ2-1	CASEPGLAGVAEQFF
TRBV12-3/TRBV12-4	TRBJ2-5	CASASGTEETQYF
TRBV6-5	TRBJ2-1	CASDRDGSSYNEQFF
TRBV19	TRBJ2-1	CASSLDRGSYNEQFF
TRBV7-8	TRBJ2-7	CASSITVGSYEQYF
TRBV3-1/TRBV3-2	TRBJ2-1	CASSAGTPLFF
TRBV29-1	TRBJ1-1	CSAYRDRGAEAFF
TRBV29-1	TRBJ2-1	CSVEDGGASGKYNEQFF
TRBV9	TRBJ2-7	CASSASPGQGYEQYF
TRBV10-3	TRBJ2-1	CAITLAGGNEQFF
TRBV27	TRBJ2-7	CASSRPGTGSHEQYF
TRBV27	TRBJ2-7	CASRRLREREQYF
TRBV19	TRBJ1-2	CASSVAGGNYGYTF
TRBV5-6	TRBJ2-3	CASSHRTSGRADTQYF
TRBV27	TRBJ2-7	CASSFSGGSSYGEQYF
TRBV18	TRBJ1-1	CASSHKRREELTEAFF
TRBV18	TRBJ1-2	CASSPGQENYGYTF
TRBV9	TRBJ2-2	CASSARLGDSTGELFF
TRBV2	TRBJ2-7	CASSLGIAYEQYF
TRBV6-4	TRBJ1-1	CASSRIRTGNTEAFF
TRBV7-8	TRBJ2-1	CASSPRSRLAAGMSSYNEQFF
TRBV5-1	TRBJ2-1	CASGLAGVNEQFF
TRBV6-5	TRBJ1-1	CASSYSGQMNTEAFF
TRBV4-2	TRBJ2-7	CASSQEAPDRARPYLYEQYF
TRBV9	TRBJ2-7	CASSGSSNSYEQYF
TRBV28	TRBJ1-3	CASSLQGEGDNTIYF
TRBV27	TRBJ2-4	CASSLSLKNIQYF
TRBV9	TRBJ1-6	CASSVGRLNSPLHF
TRBV3-1/TRBV3-2	TRBJ1-1	CASSQDEGFAFF
TRBV6-1	TRBJ2-7	CASSDGFTYSSLHEQYF